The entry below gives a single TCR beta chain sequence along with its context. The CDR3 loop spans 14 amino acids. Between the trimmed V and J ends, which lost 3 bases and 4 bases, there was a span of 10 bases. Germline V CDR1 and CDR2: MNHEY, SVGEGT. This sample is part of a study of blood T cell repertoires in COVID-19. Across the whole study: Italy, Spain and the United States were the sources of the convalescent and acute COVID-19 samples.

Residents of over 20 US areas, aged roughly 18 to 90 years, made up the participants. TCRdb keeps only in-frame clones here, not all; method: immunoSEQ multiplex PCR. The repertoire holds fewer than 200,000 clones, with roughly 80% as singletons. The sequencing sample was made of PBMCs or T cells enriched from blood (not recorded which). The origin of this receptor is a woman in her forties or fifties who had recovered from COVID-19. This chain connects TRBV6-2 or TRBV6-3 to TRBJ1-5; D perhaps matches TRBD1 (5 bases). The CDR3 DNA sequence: TGTGCCAGCAGTTATTTACAGGTTAATCAGCCCCAGCATTTT. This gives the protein CASSYLQVNQPQHF.